Presented here are 24 T cell receptor beta chains from one specimen sequenced in a study of cytomegalovirus exposure and HLA in healthy donors. PCR amplification relied on 60 Vbeta primers (plus 13 Jbeta primers). Assay used: immunoSEQ multiplex PCR; TCRdb lists only in-frame clones, some missing. The data show 200,000 to 250,000 clones, with approximately 84% seen just once and roughly 0.58% held by the top ten. The sample was PBMCs. These receptors all stem from a woman in her thirties or forties in good health and CMV-seronegative.

The chain joins TRBV5-1 to TRBJ2-1, with TRBD1 matching 9 bases. Losses at the gene ends were 3 bases for V and 4 bases for J; bases not matched to a gene: 8. The CDR3 is made up of 16 amino acids. Germline loops: CDR1 SGHRS, CDR2 YFSETQ. CDR3 amino acids: CASSSHTGGDYNEQFF. CDR3 DNA: TGCGCCAGCAGCTCCCATACAGGGGGCGATTACAATGAGCAGTTCTTC.

The chain has TRBV7-9 and TRBJ1-4, with 7 positions matching TRBD1. V shed 4 bases, J shed 4 bases, and the junction held 12 bases outside the gene matches. CDR1 is SEHNR and CDR2 is FQNEAQ in the germline V gene (reference sequence). The CDR3 runs 17 residues. CDR3 protein: CASSSGTDRAFNEKLFF. The CDR3 bases are TGTGCCAGCAGCTCAGGAACTGACAGGGCCTTTAATGAAAAACTGTTTTTT.

The rearrangement links TRBV2 to TRBJ2-7; D gene uncertain. Germline V lookup: CDR1 SNHLY, CDR2 FYNNEI. CDR3 length: 14 amino acids. The V and J ends lost 0 bases and 2 bases respectively, with 8 bases between them. CDR3 bases: TGTGCCAGCAGTGAAGCGCCGGGTACCTACGAGCAGTACTTC. This sequence encodes CASSEAPGTYEQYF.

This clone was counted a single time. This chain links TRBV6-1 with TRBJ1-2; 8 positions agree with TRBD1. V lost 0 bases, J lost 5 bases, and 5 bases stayed unmatched. Germline V gene data show CDR1 as MNHNS and CDR2 as SASEGT. The CDR3 contains 15 residues. CDR3 in amino acids: CASSEAVTGVYGYTF. CDR3 bases: TGTGCCAGCAGTGAAGCGGTGACAGGGGTTTATGGCTACACCTTC.

The DNA for the CDR3 is TGCAGCGCTCAAGGACAGGGGAACACTGAAGCTTTCTTT. It yields the protein CSAQGQGNTEAFF. The rearrangement links TRBV29-1 to TRBJ1-1; 8 bases agree with TRBD1. Germline trimming cut 7 bases from V and 1 base from J; bases unmatched to any gene: 5. The germline V gene encodes CDR1 SQVTM and CDR2 ANQGSEA. This CDR3 spans 13 amino acids. The full variable domain, its missing parts supplied by reference TRBV29-1 and TRBJ1-1, is SAVISQKPSRDICQRGTSLTIQCQVDSQVTMMFWYRQQPGQSLTLIATANQGSEATYESGFVIDKFPISRPNLTFSTLTVSNMSPEDSSIYLCSAQGQGNTEAFFGQGTRLTVV.

This CDR3 reads CASSFQAGGAPSRGGELFF. The CDR3 nucleotides are TGTGCCAGCAGCTTTCAGGCCGGGGGGGCTCCCAGTCGGGGCGGGGAGCTGTTTTTT. The gene calls are TRBV13 and TRBJ2-2; 8 bases line up with TRBD2. J lost 7 bases, V lost 3 bases, and 19 bases had no gene match. The CDR3 loop spans 19 amino acids. The germline CDR1 and CDR2 sequences are PRHDT and FYEKMQ (reference sequence). Together with reference TRBV13 and TRBJ2-2, the CDR3 gives the full variable domain: AAGVIQSPRHLIKEKRETATLKCYPIPRHDTVYWYQQGPGQDPQFLISFYEKMQSDKGSIPDRFSAQQFSDYHSELNMSSLELGDSALYFCASSFQAGGAPSRGGELFFGEGSRLTVL.

The rearrangement links TRBV4-2 to TRBJ2-7, with D tentatively TRBD2 (6 bases). The V end lost 0 bases, the J end lost 6 bases, and 12 bases lay between the germline ends. The CDR3 runs 14 residues. Germline values: CDR1 LGHNA, CDR2 YNFKEQ. CDR3 sequence: CASSQDLGGREQYF. The CDR3, as DNA: TGTGCCAGCAGCCAAGATCTTGGAGGGCGCGAGCAGTACTTC.

The V and J genes are TRBV28 and TRBJ1-5; 9 positions match TRBD1. V trimming: 6 bases; J trimming: 7 bases; junction bases outside the gene matches: 10. Per the germline V gene, CDR1 is MDHEN and CDR2 is SYDVKM. The CDR3 is 15 amino acids. Here the CDR3 reads CASSRGTGIGQPQHF. The DNA for the CDR3 is TGTGCCAGCAGCCGCGGGACAGGGATCGGGCAGCCCCAGCATTTT.

This chain joins TRBV5-6 and TRBJ1-4, with TRBD1 matching 9 bases. The CDR3 is made up of 16 amino acids. The V segment lost 4 bases and the J segment 7 bases; nucleotides outside the gene matches: 11. The V gene's germline CDR1 is SGHDT and CDR2 YYEEEE. The CDR3 is CASSPVPGTGSEKLFF. CDR3 in DNA: TGTGCCAGCAGCCCTGTGCCCGGGACAGGGTCTGAAAAACTGTTTTTT.

The chain employs TRBV19 and TRBJ1-6, with D perhaps TRBD1 (6 bases). Germline-derived CDR1 and CDR2 are LNHDA and SQIVND (reference sequence). The CDR3 loop spans 15 amino acids. V was cut by 6 bases and J by 3 bases, with 12 bases left in between. The CDR3 loop reads CASSLGANYNSPLHF. In DNA form, the CDR3 reads TGTGCCAGTAGCCTGGGGGCAAACTATAATTCACCCCTCCACTTT.

The chain joins TRBV18 to TRBJ2-5; TRBD1 is a possible D gene (5 bases). V shed 6 bases and J shed 3 bases, with 11 bases lying between them. Germline V gene data show CDR1 as KGHSH and CDR2 as LQKENI. The CDR3 consists of 13 residues. The CDR3 reads CASSLDREETQYF. The DNA for the CDR3 is TGTGCCAGCTCCCTCGACAGAGAAGAGACCCAGTACTTC.

The chain links TRBV7-3 to TRBJ1-2; 12 nucleotides agree with TRBD1. V trimming: 3 bases; J trimming: 6 bases; junction bases outside the gene matches: 5. The CDR3 has 15 amino acids. Looked up from germline, CDR1 is SGHTA and CDR2 is FQGTGA. CDR3 sequence (DNA): TGTGCCAGCAGCTTGGGGACAGGGGGCGCGGATGGCTACACCTTC. It encodes CASSLGTGGADGYTF. Complete variable domain (other parts from reference TRBV7-3 and TRBJ1-2): GAGVSQTPSNKVTEKGKYVELRCDPISGHTALYWYRQSLGQGPEFLIYFQGTGAADDSGLPNDRFFAVRPEGSVSTLKIQRTERGDSAVYLCASSLGTGGADGYTFGSGTRLTVV.

The chain is built from TRBV7-6 and TRBJ2-3; TRBD2 agrees at 10 bases. CDR1 and CDR2 (germline): SGHVS, FNYEAQ. V gave up 1 base and J gave up 2 bases; unmatched junction bases: 3. There are 16 residues in the CDR3. CDR3 protein: CASSLGSGGVTDTQYF. CDR3 in DNA: TGTGCCAGCAGCTTAGGGAGCGGGGGGGTCACAGATACGCAGTATTTT.

This chain uses TRBV7-6 with TRBJ2-7; D gene unclear. Germline CDR1 and CDR2: SGHVS and FNYEAQ. The CDR3 runs 14 residues. V dropped 2 bases and J dropped 4 bases, with 12 bases sitting between them. Here the CDR3 reads CASSLFPEPYEQYF. As DNA, the CDR3 is TGTGCCAGCAGCTTATTTCCGGAGCCATACGAGCAGTACTTC.

This rearrangement joins TRBV6-5 to TRBJ2-3; D is perhaps TRBD2 (6 bases). The CDR3 loop spans 14 amino acids. Trimming stripped 5 bases from V and 8 bases from J, with 17 bases between. Germline V lookup: CDR1 MNHEY, CDR2 SVGAGI. CDR3: CASSPGAGGVTQYF. The CDR3, as DNA: TGTGCCAGCAGTCCAGGAGCCGGCGGGGTTACGCAGTATTTT.

V and J are TRBV5-1 and TRBJ1-2, with D tentatively TRBD1 (5 bases). The CDR3 length is 14 residues. V was pared by 0 bases and J by 3 bases, with 9 bases between. Per germline, CDR1 SGHRS and CDR2 YFSETQ. CDR3 bases: TGCGCCAGCAGCTTGGGTACAGGCCACTATGGCTACACCTTC. Translation: CASSLGTGHYGYTF.

The chain joins TRBV20-1 to TRBJ2-5; D not certain. With the DNA end fitting TRBJ2-7 better, the J assignment may be wrong. CDR3 length: 11 amino acids. Germline-derived CDR1 and CDR2 are DFQATT and SNEGSKA (reference sequence). The CDR3 region has the DNA TGCAGTGCTAGATACGACTACGAGCAGTACTTC. Protein sequence: CSARYDYEQYF.

The chain joins TRBV5-8 to TRBJ2-5; 7 bases match TRBD2. This CDR3 contains 13 residues. Germline V lookup: CDR1 SGHTS, CDR2 YDEGEE. V shed 5 bases and J 4 bases; nucleotides not matched to a gene: 5. CDR3 nucleotide sequence: TGTGCCAGCAGAATAAGCGGGATAGAGACCCAGTACTTC. Translated: CASRISGIETQYF.

This clone was counted once. V is TRBV27 and J is TRBJ1-3, with no clear D. There are 14 residues in the CDR3. The germline gives CDR1 MNHEY, CDR2 SMNVEV (reference sequence). V lost 6 bases to trimming and J lost 0 bases, with 9 bases between them. As DNA, the CDR3 is TGTGCCAGCAGCGGAGGTAGCTCTGGAAACACCATATATTTT. Its translation: CASSGGSSGNTIYF.

This chain connects TRBV6-6 to TRBJ1-2; 8 nucleotides align to TRBD1. Unmatched junction bases numbered 15, after V lost 6 bases and J lost 9 bases. CDR1 and CDR2 (germline): MNHNY, SVGAGI (reference sequence). The CDR3 has 15 amino acids. The CDR3 nucleotides are TGTGCCAGCAGCAAACGACAGGGGAAGTCCCATAGCTACACCTTC. Its translation is CASSKRQGKSHSYTF.

This chain connects TRBV7-3 to TRBJ2-1, with 7 bases fitting TRBD2. The V segment lost 1 base and the J segment 4 bases; nucleotides outside the gene matches: 7. The CDR3 is made up of 16 amino acids. The germline V gene encodes CDR1 SGHTA and CDR2 FQGTGA. CDR3 DNA sequence: TGTGCCAGCAGCTTAAAGGCTAGCGGACTTTACAATGAGCAGTTCTTC. Translation: CASSLKASGLYNEQFF.

The chain joins TRBV2 to TRBJ1-1, with unresolved D. The germline V and J ends were trimmed by 6 bases and 1 base, with 9 bases remaining between them. The length of the CDR3 is 13 residues. Looked up from germline, CDR1 is SNHLY and CDR2 is FYNNEI. CDR3 nucleotide sequence: TGTGCCAGCAGCGGAGAGGGGAACACTGAAGCTTTCTTT. This translates into CASSGEGNTEAFF.

This chain uses TRBV5-8 with TRBJ2-2; TRBD1 matches at 9 bases. Trimming cost V 4 bases and J 2 bases; bases outside gene matches: 3. In germline, CDR1 is SGHTS, CDR2 YDEGEE. This CDR3 is 15 amino acids long. CDR3 residues: CASSLGQGNTGELFF. Here the CDR3 DNA reads TGTGCCAGCAGCCTGGGACAGGGTAACACCGGGGAGCTGTTTTTT.

Here the CDR3 reads CARQGANTEAFF. In DNA, the CDR3 is TGTGCCAGACAGGGAGCGAACACTGAAGCTTTCTTT. The V gene is TRBV21-1, the J gene TRBJ1-1; no check of the table's D call, TRBD1, against the DNA was made. TRBV21-1 corresponds to a pseudogene. This CDR3 spans 12 amino acids.